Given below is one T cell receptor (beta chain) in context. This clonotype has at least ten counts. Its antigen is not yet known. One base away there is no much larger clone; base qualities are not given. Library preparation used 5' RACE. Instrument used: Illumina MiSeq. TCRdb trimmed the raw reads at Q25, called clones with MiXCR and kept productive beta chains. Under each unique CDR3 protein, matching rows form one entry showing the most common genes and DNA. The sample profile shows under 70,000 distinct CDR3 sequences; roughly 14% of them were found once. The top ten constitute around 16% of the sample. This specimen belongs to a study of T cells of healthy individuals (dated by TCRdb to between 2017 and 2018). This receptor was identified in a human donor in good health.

The CDR3 region reads CASSQDPDFNYGYTF. The nucleotides are TGCGCCAGCAGCCAAGACCCCGATTTTAACTATGGCTACACCTTC. The chain links TRBV4-3 with TRBJ1-2; the D gene cannot be resolved reliably. From the cysteine through the phenylalanine, the CDR3 covers 15 amino acids. The DNA shown is the 45-base CDR3, in frame from base 1. V is clipped by 0 bases and J by 1 base, and the sequence between their germline boundaries is 9 bases long. According to the germline V gene, CDR1 reads LGHNA and CDR2 reads YSLEER.